Presented here are 20 T cell receptor beta chains from one specimen sequenced in a study of T-cell reconstitution after alpha-beta-depleted transplantation in children. Unique molecular identifiers were incorporated during preparation of the TCRbeta library. TCRdb reprocessed the PCR reads via MiXCR and lists one record per CDR3 protein. The data contain 420,000 or so distinct CDR3 sequences, about a tenth of them singletons. Sequencing was performed on PBMCs from the stem cell graft donor, taken from the stem cell graft. Receptors were obtained from a human donor who donated a stem cell graft to a child with acute myeloid leukemia.

This clonotype was detected a few times. The V gene is TRBV20-1, the J gene TRBJ2-7, with TRBD2 identical over 8 bases. CDR1 is DFQATT, CDR2 SNEGSKA, per germline (reference sequence). J gave up 3 bases and V 6 bases, and 4 bases lay outside the gene matches. The CDR3 is made up of 12 amino acids. CDR3 residues: CSADSGDYEQYF. In DNA, the CDR3 is TGCAGTGCGGATAGCGGGGACTACGAGCAGTACTTC.

This clonotype was observed a few times. V gene TRBV5-4 combines with J gene TRBJ2-5; D may correspond to TRBD1 or TRBD2 (6 bases each). Trimming left V 7 bases short and J 4 bases short, with 14 bases between. Germline CDR1 and CDR2: SGHNT and YYREEE (reference sequence). The CDR3 has 13 amino acids. The CDR3 here is CASGLKGGETQYF. The CDR3 DNA reads as TGTGCCAGCGGCCTAAAGGGGGGAGAGACCCAGTACTTC. The full variable domain, its missing parts supplied by reference TRBV5-4 and TRBJ2-5, is ETGVTQSPTHLIKTRGQQVTLRCSSQSGHNTVSWYQQALGQGPQFIFQYYREEENGRGNFPPRFSGLQFPNYSSELNVNALELDDSALYLCASGLKGGETQYFGPGTRLLVL.

This clonotype was recorded a few times. CDR3 loop: CASSEFEWRRSPLQETQYF. The CDR3 DNA is TGTGCCAGCAGTGAATTCGAGTGGCGCAGGTCCCCGTTGCAAGAGACCCAGTACTTC. V gene TRBV25-1 combines with J gene TRBJ2-5; D remains ambiguous. Trimming pared 1 base from V and 2 bases from J, leaving 23 bases between. Germline CDR1 MGHDK, CDR2 SYGVNS. The CDR3 sequence is 19 residues long.

This clonotype was observed many times. At one end, the junction sequence differs from germline, possibly due to a read error. J is TRBJ1-1 and V is TRBV5-1; the D is unclear. From germline, CDR1 is SGHRS and CDR2 YFSETQ. This CDR3 spans 11 amino acids. The CDR3 reads CASSLNTEAFF. The DNA of the CDR3 is TGTGCCAGCAGCTTGAACACTGAAGCTTTCTTT.

This clonotype appeared many times. The CDR3 region is CASSLRLTDTQYF. The CDR3 DNA follows: TGTGCCAGCAGTTTAAGACTCACAGATACGCAGTATTTT. The V gene is TRBV12-3 or TRBV12-4, the J gene TRBJ2-3; unclear D gene. V lost 2 bases and J 2 bases, leaving 5 bases between the germline ends. This CDR3 contains 13 residues.

The rearrangement joins TRBV7-2 to TRBJ1-2, with 8 bases lining up with TRBD1. V dropped 5 bases and J dropped 8; count of bases not matched to a gene: 10. CDR3 length equals 14 residues. Germline-derived CDR1 and CDR2 are SGHTA and FQGNSA. CDR3 in DNA: TGTGCCAGCAGCAAATCGGACAGGGTCGGGGGCTACACCTTC. Translating gives CASSKSDRVGGYTF.

This clonotype was recorded a few times. This chain connects TRBV12-5 to TRBJ2-5; D might be TRBD1 (6 bases). Germline lookup yields CDR1 LGHNT and CDR2 FRNRAP. The V end lost 6 bases, the J end lost 2 bases, and 19 bases lay between the germline ends. The CDR3 has 16 residues. This chain's CDR3 is CASGQTGYRGQETQYF. For the CDR3, the DNA is TGTGCTAGTGGGCAGACAGGCTATAGGGGACAAGAGACCCAGTACTTC.

This clonotype turned up a few times. The J gene is TRBJ2-1, the V gene TRBV18; D might be TRBD1 (5 bases). The V end was cut by 4 bases, the J end by 3 bases, with 10 bases between. The CDR3 is 14 amino acids. From germline, CDR1 is KGHSH and CDR2 LQKENI. The CDR3 spells CASSLMDNYNEQFF. As DNA, the CDR3 is TGTGCCAGCTCACTTATGGACAACTACAATGAGCAGTTCTTC. Full variable domain (remainder filled in from reference TRBV18 and TRBJ2-1): NAGVMQNPRHLVRRRGQEARLRCSPMKGHSHVYWYRQLPEEGLKFMVYLQKENIIDESGMPKERFSAEFPKEGPSILRIQQVVRGDSAAYFCASSLMDNYNEQFFGPGTRLTVL.

In this sample, this clonotype turned up many times. The genes are TRBV6-1 and TRBJ2-3; weak D call: TRBD2 (6 bases). The CDR3 runs 15 residues. CDR1 and CDR2 (germline): MNHNS, SASEGT. Trimming took off 6 bases at V and 1 base at J, with 14 bases between the two ends. The CDR3 sequence is CASSSLASGTDTQYF. DNA for the CDR3: TGTGCCAGCAGCTCCCTAGCGTCTGGCACAGATACGCAGTATTTT.

This clonotype occurred a few times. The chain employs TRBV7-8 and TRBJ2-2; D remains ambiguous. Germline lookup yields CDR1 SGHVS and CDR2 FQNEAQ. The CDR3 runs to 13 residues. With 5 bases removed from V and 4 bases from J, the gap between germline ends came to 8 bases. In nucleotides, the CDR3 is TGTGCCAGCAGCGCAAAGTTCACCGGGGAGCTGTTTTTT. Encoded protein: CASSAKFTGELFF.

This chain connects TRBV7-2 to TRBJ2-7, with TRBD1 matching 11 bases. The CDR3 is 15 residues long. Per the germline V gene, CDR1 is SGHTA and CDR2 is FQGNSA. The V segment lost 5 bases and the J segment 2 bases; nucleotides outside the gene matches: 5. The DNA of the CDR3 is TGTGCCAGCAGCGTAGGGACAGGGGGGACCTACGAGCAGTACTTC. Amino acid sequence: CASSVGTGGTYEQYF.

V gene TRBV10-3 combines with J gene TRBJ2-5; TRBD1 agrees at 8 bases. This CDR3 has 14 residues. The germline CDR1 and CDR2 sequences are ENHRY and SYGVKD. The junction had 5 bases not matched to a gene; V was cut back by 5 bases and J by 3 bases. CDR3 sequence: CAISHSTGEETQYF. The DNA for the CDR3 is TGTGCCATCAGTCACTCGACAGGGGAAGAGACCCAGTACTTC.

There are a few counts of this clonotype. The rearrangement uses TRBV6-1 and TRBJ2-5; D is ambiguous. Germline V CDR1 and CDR2: MNHNS, SASEGT. With 4 bases removed from V and 1 base from J, the gap between germline ends came to 10 bases. The CDR3 contains 14 residues. In nucleotides, the CDR3 is TGTGCCAGCAGTGCTCCGGAGATCCAAGAGACCCAGTACTTC. It specifies CASSAPEIQETQYF.

This chain links TRBV20-1 with TRBJ2-1; D is ambiguous. Per the germline V gene, CDR1 is DFQATT and CDR2 is SNEGSKA (reference sequence). The CDR3 is 15 residues long. V lost 3 bases, J lost 0 bases, and 12 bases lay in between. CDR3 DNA sequence: TGCAGTGCTAGGGCGGCTACGAGCTCCTACAATGAGCAGTTCTTC. The encoded protein is CSARAATSSYNEQFF.

This clonotype was seen many times. The chain is built from TRBV3-1 and TRBJ2-7; D is possibly TRBD1 (5 bases). Trimming shortened V by 4 bases and J by 3 bases, and 13 bases separated the two germline ends. Germline assignment: CDR1 LGHDT and CDR2 YNNKEL (reference sequence). The CDR3 is 14 amino acids. This chain's CDR3 is CASSRTGPLYEQYF. For the CDR3, the DNA is TGTGCCAGCAGCCGAACAGGCCCCCTCTACGAGCAGTACTTC.

About this clonotype: A read error is likely, as this CDR3 ends without the conserved phenylalanine or tryptophan. The chain joins TRBV18 to TRBJ2-2; a weak D match, TRBD1 (6 bases). Germline V gives CDR1 KGHSH, CDR2 LQKENI. The CDR3 loop spans 16 amino acids. The V end lost 8 bases, the J end lost 2 bases, and 18 bases lay between the germline ends. Here the CDR3 reads CASETQGTANTGELFL. Here the CDR3 DNA reads TGTGCCAGCGAAACACAGGGAACCGCTAACACCGGGGAGCTGTTTTTG.

This clonotype has more than one count but fewer than ten. This chain links TRBV9 with TRBJ2-3; the D is unclear. The V gene's germline CDR1 is SGDLS and CDR2 YYNGEE. CDR3 size: 14 residues. The V and J ends lost 1 base and 2 bases respectively, with 8 bases between them. Here the CDR3 DNA reads TGTGCCAGCAGCGTAAGTCTGGACACAGATACGCAGTATTTT. This sequence encodes CASSVSLDTDTQYF.

This clonotype was picked up many times. The chain joins TRBV7-9 to TRBJ1-5, with D perhaps TRBD1 (5 bases). Trimming removed 1 base from V and 7 bases from J, with 14 bases in between. This CDR3 is built from 15 residues. Germline V CDR1 and CDR2: SEHNR, FQNEAQ (reference sequence). CDR3 region: CASSLDAGMGQPQHF. In DNA form, the CDR3 reads TGTGCCAGCAGCTTAGACGCAGGGATGGGGCAGCCCCAGCATTTT.

The chain employs TRBV6-2 or TRBV6-3 and TRBJ1-5; TRBD1 matches 9 bases. This CDR3 spans 16 amino acids. Trimming at V came to 0 bases and at J to 4 bases, leaving 4 bases not matched to a gene. Germline V gene lookup returns CDR1 MNHEY and CDR2 SVGEGT. The CDR3, as DNA: TGTGCCAGCAGTTACTCACGGGACAGGGTTAATCAGCCCCAGCATTTT. Its protein is CASSYSRDRVNQPQHF.

This clonotype occurred many times. The rearrangement joins TRBV10-3 to TRBJ2-1; the D is unclear. The germline gives CDR1 ENHRY, CDR2 SYGVKD. Trimming stripped 4 bases from V and 2 bases from J, with 0 bases between. This CDR3 comprises 11 residues. CDR3 sequence: CAISAYNEQFF. Written as DNA, the CDR3 is TGTGCCATCAGTGCCTACAATGAGCAGTTCTTC.